This T cell receptor beta chain originates from a study of OX40 agonist ivuxolimab in advanced cancers. Study-wide context: Ivuxolimab, which targeted the costimulatory receptor OX40 (CD134), was an agonistic, fully human IgG2 monoclonal antibody. Intravenous ivuxolimab was administered to patients every 2 weeks at six dose levels: 0.01, 0.1, 0.3, 1.5, 3 and 10 mg/kg. Among the roughly 54 dose-escalation patients, about 19 had hepatocellular carcinoma, roughly 15 melanoma, 9 renal cell carcinoma and 9 head and neck cancer. In the dose-escalation cohort, 70% to 90% of patients were male, and the mean age was 60 years with a range of roughly 20 to 85. Patients were allowed to have had prior anti-PD-1, anti-PD-L1 or anti-CTLA-4 therapy, and 40% of the dose-escalation patients had previously received checkpoint inhibitors. Partial responses occurred in three dose-escalation patients, of whom one had hepatocellular carcinoma and two had cutaneous melanoma. The purpose of peripheral TCRbeta sequencing was to test whether ivuxolimab changed TCR sequence diversity and led to clonal T-cell expansion. The paper describes the monotherapy dose-escalation part (N ≈ 52 patients) of the phase I trial of ivuxolimab. The paper as a whole reports these results and caveats: In the 0.1-3.0 mg/kg groups, partial responders were among the patients with the lowest normalized peripheral clonal expansion, particularly in CD8+ T cells. After ivuxolimab, CD8+ T cells had more expanded clones than CD4+ T cells on average. Low levels of normalized T-cell clonal expansion were also shown by some nonresponding patients. At doses from 0.1 to 3.0 mg/kg, clonal expansion was seen in both CD4+ and CD8+ blood T cells between baseline and week 6. The antigen specificity of the peripheral T cells that underwent clonal expansion was not determined.

The CDR3 runs 14 residues from the cysteine to the phenylalanine. This entry keeps only the CDR3 DNA: 42 bases, framed from base 1. Here V drops 0 bases and J drops 15 bases, and the junction holds 11 bases not matched to any gene. Taken from the germline V gene, the CDR1 and CDR2 loops are ENHRY and SYGVKD. Genomic DNA was isolated from the sorted cells so that the TCRbeta CDR3 region could be sequenced. The immunoSEQ Assay was used for sequencing of TCRbeta CDR3 regions. Held by TCRdb, this immuneACCESS table contains in-frame sequences only and omits some clones. Under half of the omission traces to an unresolved V gene where checked; the cause of the rest is unknown. Across this sample there are nearly 65,000 clones, with around 90% seen only once. The top ten clonotypes cover around 4.2% of the sample. Patients with autoimmune disease history or receiving systemic immunosuppression were excluded from the trial. In every dose cohort, peripheral blood was drawn for TCR sequencing at baseline, cycle 4 day 1, and cycle 7 day 1. The samples were drawn from a first-in-human, open-label, multicenter phase I dose-escalation trial of ivuxolimab. Adults with locally advanced or metastatic head and neck squamous cell, hepatocellular, melanoma or renal cell carcinoma were enrolled in the trial. Before TCR sequencing, CD4+ and CD8+ T cells were separately sorted from peripheral blood.

Points on this clone: The clone's antigen remains unknown. No base qualities exist here, and no much larger clone lies one base off it.

The specimen comprised CD4+ or CD8+ T cells sorted from blood, sampled in a trial of the OX40 agonist ivuxolimab. The rearrangement combines TRBV10-3 with TRBJ1-3; 7 central bases correspond to TRBD1. This clonotype was sampled from an adult with an advanced solid tumor such as melanoma, head and neck, liver or kidney cancer. The DNA is TGTGCCATCAGTGAGTCGGGACAGCCTAATTCGGGATATTTT. Its product reads: CAISESGQPNSGYF.